This TCR beta chain came from a study of blood T cells in healthy people across ages. Study results and caveats: The percentage of naive T cells correlated strongly with TCR beta diversity.

Collection of 8.5 to 10 milliliters of peripheral blood was performed for each donor. Worth noting for this clonotype: Antigen unknown.

The germline V and J ends were trimmed by 4 bases and 6 bases, with 18 bases remaining between them. Germline CDR1 reads LGHNA; CDR2 reads YSLEER. CDR3 size: 16 residues. Together with a sample-barcoded 5' primer, a J-beta primer mix was included in a second PCR lasting about 7 to 12 cycles. TCRdb redid the calling of the 5' RACE reads with MiXCR, one entry per CDR3 protein. The sample has 1.2 million to 1.5 million distinct CDR3 sequences, 59% seen once. The sequence was collected from a man between 18 and 29 years old in good health. The genes are TRBV4-3 and TRBJ1-4; D gene unclear. The sample was blood. The CDR3 region is CASSLIRSYVDEKLFF. In nucleotides, the CDR3 is TGCGCCAGCAGCCTCATTAGGAGCTATGTGGATGAAAAACTGTTTTTT.